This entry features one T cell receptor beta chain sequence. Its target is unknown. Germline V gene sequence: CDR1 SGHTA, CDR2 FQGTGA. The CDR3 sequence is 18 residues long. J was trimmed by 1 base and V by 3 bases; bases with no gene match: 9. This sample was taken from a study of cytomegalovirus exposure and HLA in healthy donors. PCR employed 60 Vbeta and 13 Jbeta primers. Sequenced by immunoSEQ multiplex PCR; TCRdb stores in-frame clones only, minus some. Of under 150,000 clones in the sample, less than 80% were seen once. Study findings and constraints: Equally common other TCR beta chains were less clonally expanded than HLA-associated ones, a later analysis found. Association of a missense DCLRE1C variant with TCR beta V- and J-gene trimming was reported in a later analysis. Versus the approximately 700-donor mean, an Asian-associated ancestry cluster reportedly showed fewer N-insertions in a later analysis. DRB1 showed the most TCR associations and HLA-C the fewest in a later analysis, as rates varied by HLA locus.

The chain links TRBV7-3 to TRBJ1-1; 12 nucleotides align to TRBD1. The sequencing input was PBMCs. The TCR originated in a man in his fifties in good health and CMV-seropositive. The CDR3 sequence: CASSFSGTGGAQNTEAFF. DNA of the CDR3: TGTGCCAGCAGCTTTTCCGGGACAGGGGGCGCCCAGAACACTGAAGCTTTCTTT.